This entry features one T cell receptor beta chain sequence. This clone occurred a few times. Its antigen is unknown. No much larger clone exists at a distance of one base, and base qualities are not known. The germline V gene yields SGHAT for CDR1 and FQNNGV for CDR2. The CDR3 has 13 amino acids, counting the end cysteine and phenylalanine. Just CDR3 DNA is preserved here, 39 bases in frame from base 1. The V end loses 9 bases and the J end loses 6 bases, and a stretch of 15 bases separates them. Before the diagnostic colonoscopy, none of the ulcerative colitis patients had been given immunosuppressive medication. A blood sample was obtained concurrently with the colonoscopy. The Wizard kit (Promega) was used to extract genomic DNA from the blood and intestinal samples. The data belong to a study of pediatric ulcerative colitis (dated by TCRdb to between 2018 and 2021). About the full investigation: Pancolitis was present in fewer than 10 ulcerative colitis patients and left-sided colitis in two, and histology consistent with ulcerative colitis was found in all of these patients. Using the Pediatric Ulcerative Colitis Activity Index, a couple of patients were classed as having mild disease, several as having moderate disease and three as having acute severe colitis. From nine newly diagnosed, treatment-naive pediatric ulcerative colitis patients and four non-IBD control children, paired blood and rectal samples were collected. Overall study outcomes, separate from this receptor: Autologous blood-rectal clonal overlap was significantly higher in ulcerative colitis patients than in controls, suggesting increased T cell trafficking to inflamed tissue. Features of the rectal repertoire distinguished controls, mild-moderate colitis patients and acute severe colitis patients, and in acute severe colitis rectal diversity was lower because of clonal expansions. With only four individuals, the healthy control group was small. For technical reasons, substantially fewer templates were yielded by the blood samples of two patients, and these blood samples were excluded from blood-rectal overlap analysis. Repertoires were derived from total lymphocyte DNA, so rare subsets such as regulatory T cells may have patterns not reflected. Two rectal CDR3 clonotypes turned up in every ulcerative colitis patient but in none of the controls.

Using the immunoSEQ TRB Survey service, rearranged CDR3 beta regions were amplified from genomic DNA with multiplex V and J primers. To keep sequencing depth the same across samples, survey-level depth of up to 500,000 reads per sample was applied. Libraries were purified, pooled and sequenced on Illumina technology. Per the original workflow: immunoSEQ online tools were used for productive clonality, sample overlap, pairwise scatters, CDR3 beta length, V/D/J gene usage and productiveness. Calculated diversity was defined as the number of unique rearrangements divided by total templates, multiplied by 100, and Shannon and Simpson indices were computed as well. Principal component analysis was performed on Z-score normalized data with the R prcomp function and the ggbiplot package. Morisita's index was used to measure clonal overlap between blood and rectum within each subject. TCRdb provides this immuneACCESS table in a form limited to in-frame rearrangements. Some clones are lacking; in checked studies, under half of them reflect an unresolved V gene, and why the rest are absent is not known. D and trimming were read from the DNA, whereas the V and J calls and clone size are those reported in that table. This sample lists 30,000 to 45,000 clones; roughly 85% were detected once. Roughly 25% of the sample is in the top ten clones.

The chain uses TRBV11-2 and TRBJ1-5; the best D guess is TRBD1, with 6 bases matching. This TCR was sampled from a girl aged 5 to 17 with moderate ulcerative colitis. Sequencing was carried out using blood. For the CDR3, the sequence is CARQGRGSQPQHF. The bases read TGTGCCAGACAGGGTAGAGGCAGTCAGCCCCAGCATTTT.